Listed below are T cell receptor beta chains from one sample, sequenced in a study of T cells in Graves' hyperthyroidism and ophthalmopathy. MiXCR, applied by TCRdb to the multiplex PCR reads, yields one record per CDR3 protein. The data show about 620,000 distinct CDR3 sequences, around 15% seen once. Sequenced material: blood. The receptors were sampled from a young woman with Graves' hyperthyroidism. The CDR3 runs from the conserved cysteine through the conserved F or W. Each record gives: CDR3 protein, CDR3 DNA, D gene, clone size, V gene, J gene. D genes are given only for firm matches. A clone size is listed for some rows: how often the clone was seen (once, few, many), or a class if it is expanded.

CDR3: CASSFELDFMNTEAFF
DNA: TGTGCCAGCAGTTTTGAGCTTGATTTCATGAACACTGAAGCTTTCTTT
D: NA
size: many
V: TRBV28
J: TRBJ1-1

CDR3: CASSWGGGAGNTIYF
DNA: TGTGCCAGCAGTTGGGGGGGGGGCGCCGGAAACACCATATATTTT
D: NA
size: NA
V: TRBV28
J: TRBJ1-3

CDR3: CASSLVNGYTF
DNA: TGTGCCAGCAGCTTAGTAAATGGCTACACCTTC
D: NA
size: many
V: TRBV7-9
J: TRBJ1-2

CDR3: CATSDPLQSGPSYNEQFF
DNA: TGTGCCACCAGTGATCCCTTACAGTCCGGGCCCTCCTACAATGAGCAGTTCTTC
D: NA
size: many
V: TRBV24-1
J: TRBJ2-1

CDR3: CASGRGNYGYTF
DNA: TGTGCCAGCGGGAGGGGGAACTATGGCTACACCTTC
D: NA
size: many
V: TRBV28
J: TRBJ1-2

CDR3: CASSYSVSGDIYEQYF
DNA: TGTGCCAGCAGTTATTCTGTGTCGGGAGACATCTACGAGCAGTACTTC
D: NA
size: few
V: TRBV6-2/TRBV6-3
J: TRBJ2-7

CDR3: CASSQDRARGSSSYEQYF
DNA: TGTGCCAGCAGCCAGGACAGGGCACGCGGGTCTAGCTCCTACGAGCAGTACTTC
D: TRBD1
size: few
V: TRBV7-9
J: TRBJ2-7

CDR3: CASSWAPVGQVYNEQFF
DNA: TGTGCCAGCAGTTGGGCTCCGGTTGGACAGGTCTACAATGAGCAGTTCTTC
D: TRBD1
size: few
V: TRBV28
J: TRBJ2-1

CDR3: CASNMGAGSYNEQFF
DNA: TGTGCCAGCAACATGGGAGCGGGGTCCTACAATGAGCAGTTCTTC
D: TRBD2
size: few
V: TRBV28
J: TRBJ2-1

CDR3: CASSLGPPRSYGYTF
DNA: TGCGCCAGCAGCCTAGGACCACCAAGGAGCTATGGCTACACCTTC
D: NA
size: many
V: TRBV5-1
J: TRBJ1-2